These T cell receptor beta chains were read from a single sample in a study of blood T cell repertoires in COVID-19. Data came from immunoSEQ multiplex PCR; TCRdb stores just in-frame clones and leaves some out. The profile shows about 30,000 clones, 65% to 90% of them singletons. The sample comprised peripheral blood. The source of these receptors is a human donor in a cohort sampled during active COVID-19. The CDR3 runs from the conserved cysteine through the conserved F or W. A D gene is named only where the DNA matches it firmly. Not every row has a clone size; where given, it reads once, few, many or a size class.

length	V	size	J	D	DNA	CDR3
18	TRBV11-2	NA	TRBJ2-3	NA	TGTGCCAGCAGCCCTCTGGGGTTCCAAGCGGGCAGCACAGATACGCAGTATTTT	CASSPLGFQAGSTDTQYF
14	TRBV19	once	TRBJ2-2	NA	TGTGCCAGTAAGAAGGGGTTGGCCACCGGGGAGCTGTTTTTT	CASKKGLATGELFF
14	TRBV19	NA	TRBJ2-1	NA	TGTGCCAGTCAAGACTACGGGGACTACAATGAGCAGTTCTTC	CASQDYGDYNEQFF
14	TRBV19	NA	TRBJ1-2	TRBD1	TGTGCCAGTAGCGATTCCGGGACAGCCTATGGCTACACCTTC	CASSDSGTAYGYTF
15	TRBV29-1	few	TRBJ2-2	TRBD1	TGCAGCGTCAGACCCGGGACAGGGAACACCGGGGAGCTGTTTTTT	CSVRPGTGNTGELFF
14	TRBV7-9	NA	TRBJ2-7	NA	TGTGCCAGCAGCTCCCGCCGGGGAGTGAACGAGCAGTACTTC	CASSSRRGVNEQYF
16	TRBV7-6	NA	TRBJ2-5	TRBD1	TGTGCCAGCACCCGAACGCCCACAGGGGGCGGGGAGACCCAGTACTTC	CASTRTPTGGGETQYF
15	TRBV12-5	once	TRBJ1-2	TRBD1	TGTGCTAGTGGTCCCGGACAGGGTCATAACTATGGCTACACCTTC	CASGPGQGHNYGYTF
15	TRBV2	few	TRBJ2-1	TRBD2	TGTGCCAGCAGTGAATTTGGGACTAGCGGCCATGAGCAGTTCTTC	CASSEFGTSGHEQFF
15	TRBV4-1	NA	TRBJ2-7	TRBD2	TGCGCCAGCAGCCAAGAAGCAGGGAACGGGAGGCCCATCGGCTTC	CASSQEAGNGRPIGF
13	TRBV6-5	NA	TRBJ2-7	TRBD2	TGTGCCAGCAGAGGAGCGGGGGGATACGAGCAGTACTTC	CASRGAGGYEQYF
13	TRBV29-1	NA	TRBJ2-7	NA	TGCAGCGTGGGGACGGGGAGGTCCTACGAGCAGTACTTC	CSVGTGRSYEQYF
17	TRBV18	NA	TRBJ2-6	NA	TGTGCCAGCTCACGCACAGGGTTGGACTCTGGGGCCAACGTCCTGACTTTC	CASSRTGLDSGANVLTF
17	TRBV5-6	NA	TRBJ1-6	TRBD1	TGTGCCAGCAGCACACCACAGGGGGCCAGTGCTAATTCACCCCTCCACTTT	CASSTPQGASANSPLHF
16	TRBV5-5	NA	TRBJ2-1	TRBD2	TGTGCCAGCAGCCCGGAGGGACTAGCCATCTCTGATGAGCAGTTCTTC	CASSPEGLAISDEQFF
14	TRBV4-1	few	TRBJ2-7	NA	TGCGCCAGCAGCCAAGCGGGACTCCTCTACGAGCAGTACTTC	CASSQAGLLYEQYF
17	TRBV5-8	NA	TRBJ1-5	NA	TGTGCCAGCAGCTTTCCAGTAAAGAACCTCGGCAATCAGCCCCAGCATTTT	CASSFPVKNLGNQPQHF
12	TRBV6-5	once	TRBJ1-1	NA	TGTGCCAGCTGGAGAGTCTACACTGAAGCTTTCTTT	CASWRVYTEAFF
15	TRBV11-2	few	TRBJ2-1	TRBD2	TGTGCCAGCACCCCACTCGGGAGGGCCGGAAATGAGCAGTTCTTC	CASTPLGRAGNEQFF
18	TRBV27	once	TRBJ1-4	NA	TGTGCCAGCAGTTTGGTCCTTGGGCCGGGATCCAATAATGAAAAACTGTTTTTT	CASSLVLGPGSNNEKLFF
14	TRBV7-2	NA	TRBJ2-3	TRBD2	TGTGCCAGCAGCGCGGGGGGGGCAAGAGATACGCAGTATTTT	CASSAGGARDTQYF
15	TRBV27	NA	TRBJ2-1	TRBD2	TGTGCCAGCAGTTTAGGGACTAGCGGGAGGAATGAGCAGTTCTTC	CASSLGTSGRNEQFF
14	TRBV20-1	few	TRBJ2-7	TRBD1	TGCAGTGCTAGTTGGCCGGACGGGGACAGCGAGCAGTACTTC	CSASWPDGDSEQYF
15	TRBV19	NA	TRBJ2-2	NA	TGTGCCACTTCACCCGGGACAATATTCCCGGGGGAGCTGTTTTTT	CATSPGTIFPGELFF
14	TRBV15	once	TRBJ1-3	NA	TGTGCCACCAGCAGAGCCGGGTCTGGAAACACCATATATTTT	CATSRAGSGNTIYF
12	TRBV10-1	NA	TRBJ2-7	NA	TGCGCCAGCAGTGCCGGAGGGTACGAGCAGTACTTC	CASSAGGYEQYF
14	TRBV12-5	NA	TRBJ1-4	NA	TGTGCTAGTGGTTTGTCGGGAGGGAATGAAAAACTGTTTTTT	CASGLSGGNEKLFF
17	TRBV14	NA	TRBJ1-1	TRBD1	TGTGCCAGCAGCCAAGTGCCCTTCAGGGGGCTCAGCACTGAAGCTTTCTTT	CASSQVPFRGLSTEAFF
13	TRBV10-2	NA	TRBJ2-5	TRBD2	TGCGCCAGCAGTGCGGGGGGGCGAGAGACCCAGTACTTC	CASSAGGRETQYF
15	TRBV11-3	once	TRBJ2-1	TRBD2	TGTGCCAGCAGCTTAGCCGGCGGGGGGGCGTACGAGCAGTTCTTC	CASSLAGGGAYEQFF
17	TRBV28	NA	TRBJ2-3	TRBD2	TGTGCCAGCCTCCCCCCCCAGGGCGGGAGAATCACAGATACGCAGTATTTT	CASLPPQGGRITDTQYF
13	TRBV11-3	NA	TRBJ2-3	NA	TGTGCCAGCAAAAAGCGGGGCACAGATACGCAGTATTTT	CASKKRGTDTQYF
14	TRBV6-4	NA	TRBJ1-6	NA	TGTGCCAGCAGTCCCTCCCCCGGGAATTCACCCCTCCACTTT	CASSPSPGNSPLHF
13	TRBV6-5	NA	TRBJ1-1	NA	TGTGCCAGCAGCACAGTCCCGAACACTGAAGCTTTCTTT	CASSTVPNTEAFF
16	TRBV13	once	TRBJ1-1	TRBD1	TGTGCCAGCAGCTTAAGACAGGGGAGGGGGGACACTGAAGCTTTCTTT	CASSLRQGRGDTEAFF
17	TRBV15	NA	TRBJ2-5	TRBD2	TGTGCCACCAGCACCAGTCGGGGATCTAGCGGCCAAGAGACCCAGTACTTC	CATSTSRGSSGQETQYF
16	TRBV6-2/TRBV6-3	NA	TRBJ2-7	TRBD2	TGTGCCAGCAGCCTTCTCTCCGCCGGGGGAGCGGGAGAGCAGTACTTC	CASSLLSAGGAGEQYF
13	TRBV28	NA	TRBJ1-5	NA	TGTGCCAGCATGAGTCGGGATGATCAGCCCCAGCATTTT	CASMSRDDQPQHF
14	TRBV2	once	TRBJ1-1	NA	TGTGCCAGCAGTCCAGACAGACTTAACACTGAAGCTTTCTTT	CASSPDRLNTEAFF
16	TRBV9	NA	TRBJ2-2	TRBD2	TGTGCCAGCAGCGTAGTCCTAGCGGGAGTCCCCGGGGAGCTGTTTTTT	CASSVVLAGVPGELFF
16	TRBV23-1	few	TRBJ1-1	NA	TGCGCCAGCAGCCCTTGGAGGGGGGGGGTGAATCCTGAAGCTTTCTTT	CASSPWRGGVNPEAFF
15	TRBV5-8	NA	TRBJ2-2	NA	TGTGCCAGCAGCTTGGATTCCCCACTCACCGGGGAGCTGTTTTTT	CASSLDSPLTGELFF
15	TRBV28	NA	TRBJ2-7	TRBD1	TGTGCCAGCAGTTTCCAGGACAGGCCTTCCTACGAGCAGTACTTC	CASSFQDRPSYEQYF
16	TRBV19	once	TRBJ1-2	NA	TGTGCCAGTAGTAGCCCGAGGGGGGGCAAAGACTATGGCTACACCTTC	CASSSPRGGKDYGYTF
17	TRBV21-1	few	TRBJ2-7	NA	TGTGCCAGCAGCGTAGGATTCGGCAGGGCGAGTTCCTACGAGCAGTACTTC	CASSVGFGRASSYEQYF
13	TRBV6-1	NA	TRBJ2-7	NA	TGTGCCAGCAGTGAATGGACAGAATACGAGCAGTACTTC	CASSEWTEYEQYF
12	TRBV7-8	few	TRBJ1-1	NA	TGTGCCAGCAGCTCCTCTTACACTGAAGCTTTCTTT	CASSSSYTEAFF
13	TRBV7-9	NA	TRBJ1-2	NA	TGTGCCAGCAGCAACAAGAACAACTATGGCTACACCTTC	CASSNKNNYGYTF
14	TRBV28	NA	TRBJ2-6	NA	TGTGCCAGCAGTCCACAGCTTGGGGCCAACGTCCTGACTTTC	CASSPQLGANVLTF
14	TRBV7-2	NA	TRBJ2-1	TRBD2	TGTGCCAGCAGCTCGGGACTAGCAGGTAGTGAGCAGTTCTTC	CASSSGLAGSEQFF
15	TRBV30	NA	TRBJ2-7	NA	TGTGCCTGGAGTGTACTGGGGGCGGCCTTGGGGGAGCAGTACTTC	CAWSVLGAALGEQYF
15	TRBV2	NA	TRBJ1-5	NA	TGTGCCAGCAGTGACACGAACAGGGTAGGCCAGCCCCAGCATTTT	CASSDTNRVGQPQHF
14	TRBV5-1	NA	TRBJ2-7	TRBD1	TGCGCCAGCAGCTTATGGACAGGGGCCTACGAGCAGTACTTC	CASSLWTGAYEQYF